One and the same sample provided the 7 T cell receptor beta chains below, sequenced in a study of Ad26.COV2.S vaccination and SARS-CoV-2 variants. TCRdb keeps only in-frame clones here, not all; method: immunoSEQ multiplex PCR. The sample contains roughly 380,000 clones, 88% of which appear only once. Stated treatment: about 20 received Ad26.COV2.S at low or high dose, single or two shots; 5 received placebo; per-sample allocation not given. Day 63 after the first injection of vaccine or placebo was the sampling time. Material: peripheral blood, obtained in a trial of Ad26.COV2.S vaccine versus placebo. The source of these receptors is a person between 18 and 59 years old who received the Ad26.COV2.S COVID-19 vaccine or a placebo.

This clone was found once. The chain has TRBV6-5 and TRBJ2-3; D is perhaps TRBD2 (5 bases). The V gene's germline CDR1 is MNHEY and CDR2 SVGAGI. CDR3 length: 15 amino acids. V was shortened by 5 bases and J by 6 bases, with 18 bases between the two germline ends. Here the CDR3 reads CASSRGEDSTDTQYF. The CDR3 DNA reads as TGTGCCAGCAGTCGAGGTGAGGACTCCACGGATACGCAGTATTTT.

The CDR3 reads CASSQTVNTEAFF. The CDR3, as DNA: TGCGCCAGCAGCCAAACAGTGAACACTGAAGCTTTCTTT. The rearrangement links TRBV4-3 to TRBJ1-1, with D unresolved. This CDR3 has 13 amino acids. CDR1 and CDR2 (germline): LGHNA, YSLEER. The germline V and J ends were trimmed by 2 bases and 0 bases, with 4 bases remaining between them.

This clone was found a few times. This chain links TRBV4-3 with TRBJ2-1; 7 bases agree with TRBD1. The CDR3 spans 16 residues. The V gene end was trimmed by 0 bases and the J gene end by 4 bases; junction bases not matched to a gene: 6. Germline V gene lookup returns CDR1 LGHNA and CDR2 YSLEER. As DNA, the CDR3 is TGCGCCAGCAGCCAAGAACAAGGGGGCTCATACAATGAGCAGTTCTTC. Translated: CASSQEQGGSYNEQFF.

The chain uses TRBV30 and TRBJ2-1, with D tentatively TRBD1 (6 bases). Between the trimmed V and J ends, which lost 1 base and 4 bases, there was a span of 8 bases. Germline assignment: CDR1 GTSNPN and CDR2 SVGIG (reference sequence). The CDR3 runs 13 residues. The CDR3 sequence: CAWSEQGYNEQFF. The CDR3 bases are TGTGCCTGGAGTGAACAGGGATACAATGAGCAGTTCTTC.

V and J are TRBV5-8 and TRBJ2-7, with TRBD2 as a possible D gene (5 bases). Germline CDR1 and CDR2: SGHTS and YDEGEE. The CDR3 spans 14 residues. The V end lost 3 bases, the J end lost 4 bases, and 14 bases lay between the germline ends. For the CDR3, the DNA is TGTGCCAGCAGCTACGGGGTCCTCGGGTACGAGCAGTACTTC. Translating it yields CASSYGVLGYEQYF.

The V gene is TRBV7-8, the J gene TRBJ1-4, with D perhaps TRBD1 (5 bases). This CDR3 has 16 residues. With 2 bases removed from V and 4 bases from J, the gap between germline ends came to 14 bases. CDR1 is SGHVS and CDR2 is FQNEAQ in the germline V gene. CDR3 sequence: CASSLRGGGINEKLFF. CDR3 in DNA: TGTGCCAGCAGCTTAAGGGGTGGGGGAATTAATGAAAAACTGTTTTTT. The full variable domain, in which reference TRBV7-8 and TRBJ1-4 provide the parts outside the CDR3, is GAGVSQSPRYKVAKRGQDVALRCDPISGHVSLFWYQQALGQGPEFLTYFQNEAQLDKSGLPSDRFFAERPEGSVSTLKIQRTQQEDSAVYLCASSLRGGGINEKLFFGSGTQLSVL.

The gene calls are TRBV6-2 or TRBV6-3 and TRBJ2-5; 11 bases align to TRBD2. The ends lost 2 bases at V and 4 bases at J; junction bases unmatched: 9. Germline assignment: CDR1 MNHEY and CDR2 SVGEGT. The CDR3 loop spans 17 amino acids. The CDR3 nucleotides are TGTGCCAGCAGTTACACAGCCCTAGCGGGGGGCGGAGAGACCCAGTACTTC. This translates into CASSYTALAGGGETQYF.